The next 19 T cell receptor beta chains were all read from a single sample in a study of human T cells and chemical hapten exposure. Sample time point: patch test 2, 6 weeks after DPC sensitization. Treatment given: therapeutic diphenylcyclopropenone sensitization with weekly scalp DPC. One entry per CDR3 protein results from TCRdb running MiXCR on the RACE reads. Of 35,000 to 45,000 distinct CDR3 sequences in the sample, 8.9% were seen once. The sample in question was whole blood, obtained in connection with sensitization to the hapten diphenylcyclopropenone (DPC). These TCRs come from a woman in her thirties or forties with alopecia areata. Some clones in this sample may be carry-over from other donors' samples.

The rearrangement links TRBV29-1 to TRBJ1-3, with 7 bases fitting TRBD1. Germline V gives CDR1 SQVTM, CDR2 ANQGSEA. J gave up 0 bases and V 5 bases, and 4 bases lay outside the gene matches. The length of the CDR3 is 14 residues. As DNA, the CDR3 is TGCAGCGTTCTGACAGGGAGCTCTGGAAACACCATATATTTT. Residues: CSVLTGSSGNTIYF.

This clonotype was seen ten or more times. The chain has TRBV5-1 and TRBJ1-2; a possible D gene is TRBD1 (6 bases). Germline V gives CDR1 SGHRS, CDR2 YFSETQ. V was cut by 4 bases and J by 1 base, with 14 bases left in between. The CDR3 is 15 amino acids. The CDR3 reads CASSTGHVLNYGYTF. The CDR3 bases are TGCGCCAGCAGCACGGGACACGTCCTTAACTATGGCTACACCTTC.

This clonotype occurred many times. The gene calls are TRBV4-2 and TRBJ2-2; perhaps TRBD2 as D (5 bases). The V gene lost 1 base and the J gene lost 5 bases, with 11 bases spanning the gap. The CDR3 has 15 amino acids. The germline V gene encodes CDR1 LGHNA and CDR2 YNFKEQ. The CDR3, as DNA: TGTGCCAGCAGCCAAGGACCAGTAGCGACCGGGGAGCTGTTTTTT. Its protein is CASSQGPVATGELFF.

This clonotype has ten or more counts. The V call is TRBV20-1, the J call TRBJ2-3; no firm D call. Deletions cut 0 bases from V and 1 base from J, with 8 bases between. Germline V gives CDR1 DFQATT, CDR2 SNEGSKA (reference sequence). The CDR3 extends over 14 amino acids. The CDR3 loop is CSARDPKGTDTQYF. As DNA, the CDR3 is TGCAGTGCTAGAGATCCCAAGGGCACAGATACGCAGTATTTT.

This clonotype appeared a few times. This chain links TRBV20-1 with TRBJ2-7; 10 nucleotides line up with TRBD2. With V trimmed by 3 bases and J by 0 bases, 5 bases remained unmatched. CDR3 length: 15 residues. Germline V gene lookup returns CDR1 DFQATT and CDR2 SNEGSKA (reference sequence). The CDR3: CSASTLAGDSYEQYF. Here the CDR3 DNA reads TGCAGTGCTAGTACCCTAGCGGGGGACTCCTACGAGCAGTACTTC.

The rearrangement uses TRBV29-1 and TRBJ2-3; the D call may be TRBD1 or TRBD2 (5 bases each). Germline lookup yields CDR1 SQVTM and CDR2 ANQGSEA. This CDR3 spans 12 amino acids. Trimming took 8 bases from V and 2 from J, leaving 11 bases between them. The CDR3, as DNA: TGCAGCCACAGGACTTACACAGATACGCAGTATTTT. Translated: CSHRTYTDTQYF.

This clonotype was seen ten or more times. The CDR3, as DNA: TGCAGCGCGGGACAGGGGAACACCGGGGAGCTGTTTTTT. It encodes CSAGQGNTGELFF. The chain is built from TRBV29-1 and TRBJ2-2, with 9 nucleotides matching TRBD1. CDR3 length equals 13 residues. The V segment lost 7 bases and the J segment 1 base; nucleotides outside the gene matches: 1. Looked up from germline, CDR1 is SQVTM and CDR2 is ANQGSEA.

This clonotype was counted many times. The chain has TRBV6-1 and TRBJ2-7; unclear D gene. V lost 6 bases and J 4 bases, leaving 4 bases between the germline ends. CDR1 MNHNS and CDR2 SASEGT come from the germline V gene. The CDR3 is 10 residues long. The CDR3 region has the DNA TGTGCCAGCAGAGAATACGAGCAGTACTTC. Its protein is CASREYEQYF.

The chain recombines TRBV7-9 with TRBJ1-2; no clear D. The CDR3 is made up of 14 amino acids. V lost 5 bases and J 6 bases, leaving 16 bases between the germline ends. Germline V lookup: CDR1 SEHNR, CDR2 FQNEAQ (reference sequence). CDR3 bases: TGTGCCAGCAGCCGTGACGGGATCAACGATGGCTACACCTTC. Its translation is CASSRDGINDGYTF.

This clonotype appeared a few times. V usage is TRBV20-1 and J usage is TRBJ2-3; D may correspond to TRBD1 or TRBD2 (6 bases each). The CDR3 is 14 residues long. The V end was cut by 5 bases, the J end by 10 bases, with 22 bases between. CDR1 is DFQATT and CDR2 is SNEGSKA in the germline V gene (reference sequence). CDR3 coding DNA: TGCAGTGCTCCCCGGGGGCGGGGCCTTGGGGCGCAGTATTTT. As protein: CSAPRGRGLGAQYF.

This clonotype was seen at least ten times. This sequence joins TRBV7-2 and TRBJ2-7; D unclear. Per the germline V gene, CDR1 is SGHTA and CDR2 is FQGNSA. The CDR3 has 12 residues. V gave up 4 bases and J gave up 4 bases, with 8 bases separating them. CDR3 sequence: CASSSRTYEQYF. The CDR3 region has the DNA TGTGCCAGCAGCTCGCGGACGTACGAGCAGTACTTC.

The chain couples TRBV11-2 to TRBJ2-7, with D maybe TRBD1 (5 bases). The germline V gene has CDR1 SGHAT and CDR2 FQNNGV. CDR3 size: 13 residues. V was pared by 3 bases and J by 7 bases, with 13 bases between. CDR3 sequence (DNA): TGTGCCAGCAGCTTTGGAACAGGCGGAGAGCAGTACTTC. Translated: CASSFGTGGEQYF.

This clonotype showed up many times. This sequence joins TRBV4-3 and TRBJ2-3, with D unresolved. Germline V gene sequence: CDR1 LGHNA, CDR2 YSLEER. The V end was cut by 4 bases, the J end by 5 bases, with 10 bases between. This CDR3 contains 13 residues. The CDR3 coding sequence is TGCGCCAGCAGCCGGACCGAAGGAGATACGCAGTATTTT. Amino acid sequence: CASSRTEGDTQYF.

This chain joins TRBV3-1 and TRBJ2-6; D tentatively reads TRBD1 or TRBD2 (6 bases each). V lost 4 bases and J 10 bases, leaving 14 bases between the germline ends. This CDR3 has 14 residues. The germline CDR1 and CDR2 sequences are LGHDT and YNNKEL (reference sequence). DNA of the CDR3: TGTGCCAGCAGCCGGGGGGACACACTGAACGTCCTGACTTTC. This sequence encodes CASSRGDTLNVLTF. Full variable domain (rest looked up from reference TRBV3-1 and TRBJ2-6): DTAVSQTPKYLVTQMGNDKSIKCEQNLGHDTMYWYKQDSKKFLKIMFSYNNKELIINETVPNRFSPKSPDKAHLNLHINSLELGDSAVYFCASSRGDTLNVLTFGAGSRLTVL.

This clonotype was seen repeatedly, ten times or more. The chain carries TRBV6-2 or TRBV6-3 and TRBJ2-3; 11 bases match TRBD2. After removal of 6 bases from V and 4 bases from J, the junction contained 6 bases not matched to a gene. Germline assignment: CDR1 MNHEY and CDR2 SVGEGT. The CDR3 totals 15 residues. The CDR3 spells CASSVTSGGADTQYF. DNA of the CDR3: TGTGCCAGCAGCGTCACTAGCGGGGGAGCAGATACGCAGTATTTT.

This clonotype showed up many times. The CDR3 bases are TGCAGCGTCCAAACAGGAGGTGATCAGCCCCAGCATTTT. This encodes CSVQTGGDQPQHF. The J gene is TRBJ1-5, the V gene TRBV29-1, with a weak D call TRBD1 (5 bases). This CDR3 spans 13 amino acids. Trimming took off 6 bases at V and 5 bases at J, with 14 bases between the two ends. Germline values: CDR1 SQVTM, CDR2 ANQGSEA.

This clonotype was picked up many times. The chain couples TRBV7-3 to TRBJ2-2; D unclear. V lost 1 base and J 6 bases, leaving 6 bases between the germline ends. This CDR3 is 13 amino acids long. Germline CDR1 reads SGHTA; CDR2 reads FQGTGA. CDR3 DNA: TGTGCCAGCAGCTTAAGTCAGGCCGGGGAGCTGTTTTTT. Translating gives CASSLSQAGELFF. The variable domain in full, completed from reference TRBV7-3 and TRBJ2-2, reads GAGVSQTPSNKVTEKGKYVELRCDPISGHTALYWYRQSLGQGPEFLIYFQGTGAADDSGLPNDRFFAVRPEGSVSTLKIQRTERGDSAVYLCASSLSQAGELFFGEGSRLTVL.

This clonotype was counted a few times. The V gene is TRBV20-1, the J gene TRBJ1-2; D is undetermined. Germline V lookup: CDR1 DFQATT, CDR2 SNEGSKA (reference sequence). The CDR3 runs to 14 residues. V lost 5 bases and J 2 bases, leaving 15 bases between the germline ends. CDR3: CSAPPRQTNYGYTF. CDR3 nucleotides: TGCAGTGCTCCCCCCCGGCAGACGAACTATGGCTACACCTTC.

There are many counts of this clonotype. The rearrangement links TRBV27 to TRBJ2-7, with D possibly being TRBD1 (6 bases). CDR1 and CDR2 (germline): MNHEY, SMNVEV (reference sequence). Between the trimmed V and J ends, which lost 0 bases and 5 bases, there was a span of 11 bases. The CDR3 has 14 amino acids. CDR3 protein: CASSLSPGANEQYF. Written as DNA, the CDR3 is TGTGCCAGCAGTTTATCCCCAGGGGCAAACGAGCAGTACTTC.